These T cell receptor beta chains were read from a single sample in a study of shared clonotypes between healthy human individuals. The method was immunoSEQ multiplex PCR; TCRdb's version includes in-frame clones alone and lacks a portion of them. The sample holds 2 million to 2.5 million clones; 93% are singletons and the top ten take 1.5% to 2%. The sample consisted of naive CD8+ T cells from PBMCs. Receptors were obtained from a young man in good health. Some clones in this sample may be carry-over from other donors' samples. Both conserved end residues are part of each CDR3. Each record gives: clone size, J gene, D gene, V gene, CDR3 protein, CDR3 DNA. D genes are given only for firm matches. Clone size is shown for a subset of rows, as once, few, many or a class of expanded clone.

clone size: NA; J gene: TRBJ2-1; D gene: NA; V gene: TRBV25-1; CDR3 protein: CASSSRHEQFF; CDR3 DNA: TGTGCCAGCAGTTCGCGCCATGAGCAGTTCTTC
clone size: NA; J gene: TRBJ2-1; D gene: NA; V gene: TRBV19; CDR3 protein: CASSIGLVYNEQFF; CDR3 DNA: TGTGCCAGTAGTATAGGACTCGTCTACAATGAGCAGTTCTTC
clone size: once; J gene: TRBJ1-1; D gene: NA; V gene: TRBV19; CDR3 protein: CASSVGRLNTEAFF; CDR3 DNA: TGTGCCAGTAGTGTGGGACGGTTGAACACTGAAGCTTTCTTT
clone size: NA; J gene: TRBJ1-1; D gene: NA; V gene: TRBV7-9; CDR3 protein: CASSLVQGAEAFF; CDR3 DNA: TGTGCCAGCAGCTTAGTACAGGGAGCTGAAGCTTTCTTT
clone size: NA; J gene: TRBJ2-7; D gene: TRBD1; V gene: TRBV27; CDR3 protein: CASRRGLEQYF; CDR3 DNA: TGTGCCAGCAGAAGGGGGCTCGAGCAGTACTTC
clone size: NA; J gene: TRBJ2-7; D gene: NA; V gene: TRBV9; CDR3 protein: CASSVAGAPSFYEQYF; CDR3 DNA: TGTGCCAGCAGCGTAGCGGGGGCACCCTCATTCTACGAGCAGTACTTC
clone size: NA; J gene: TRBJ2-7; D gene: TRBD1; V gene: TRBV19; CDR3 protein: CASSTQQGVRYEQYF; CDR3 DNA: TGTGCCAGTAGTACCCAACAGGGGGTCAGGTACGAGCAGTACTTC
clone size: NA; J gene: TRBJ2-2; D gene: NA; V gene: TRBV6-5; CDR3 protein: CASSYWGNTGELFF; CDR3 DNA: TGTGCCAGCAGTTACTGGGGGAACACCGGGGAGCTGTTTTTT
clone size: NA; J gene: TRBJ2-7; D gene: NA; V gene: TRBV13; CDR3 protein: CASSPRDPDTGYEQYF; CDR3 DNA: TGTGCCAGCAGCCCCCGGGACCCAGACACGGGTTACGAGCAGTACTTC
clone size: NA; J gene: TRBJ1-2; D gene: NA; V gene: TRBV28; CDR3 protein: CASSDSRPPYGYTF; CDR3 DNA: TGTGCCAGCAGTGACTCCAGACCACCCTATGGCTACACCTTC
clone size: NA; J gene: TRBJ2-2; D gene: TRBD2; V gene: TRBV7-9; CDR3 protein: CATGGGAGPLAGELFF; CDR3 DNA: TGTGCCACCGGGGGTGGAGCGGGACCGTTAGCCGGGGAGCTGTTTTTT
clone size: NA; J gene: TRBJ1-1; D gene: NA; V gene: TRBV19; CDR3 protein: CASSPRDPEAFF; CDR3 DNA: TGTGCCAGTAGTCCTCGGGACCCTGAAGCTTTCTTT
clone size: NA; J gene: TRBJ2-1; D gene: TRBD2; V gene: TRBV5-1; CDR3 protein: CASSPRESSYNEQFF; CDR3 DNA: TGCGCCAGCAGCCCGCGGGAGAGCTCCTACAATGAGCAGTTCTTC
clone size: NA; J gene: TRBJ2-7; D gene: TRBD1; V gene: TRBV27; CDR3 protein: CASSLGTAYPPYEQYF; CDR3 DNA: TGTGCCAGCAGTTTAGGGACAGCTTACCCACCCTACGAGCAGTACTTC
clone size: NA; J gene: TRBJ1-1; D gene: NA; V gene: TRBV19; CDR3 protein: CASSMGQHTEAFF; CDR3 DNA: TGTGCCAGTAGTATGGGACAACACACTGAAGCTTTCTTT
clone size: NA; J gene: TRBJ1-3; D gene: NA; V gene: TRBV2; CDR3 protein: CASSEAAGSGNTIYF; CDR3 DNA: TGTGCCAGCAGTGAAGCGGCGGGCTCTGGAAACACCATATATTTT
clone size: NA; J gene: TRBJ1-1; D gene: TRBD1; V gene: TRBV5-1; CDR3 protein: CASSPPGQGRGNTEAFF; CDR3 DNA: TGCGCCAGCAGCCCCCCCGGACAGGGGAGGGGGAACACTGAAGCTTTCTTT
clone size: NA; J gene: TRBJ2-1; D gene: NA; V gene: TRBV2; CDR3 protein: CASSVPGANEQFF; CDR3 DNA: TGTGCCAGCAGTGTCCCGGGGGCCAATGAGCAGTTCTTC
clone size: NA; J gene: TRBJ1-2; D gene: NA; V gene: TRBV13; CDR3 protein: CASSLRNSYGYTF; CDR3 DNA: TGTGCCAGCTCTCTCAGGAATTCCTATGGCTACACCTTC
clone size: NA; J gene: TRBJ1-5; D gene: NA; V gene: TRBV27; CDR3 protein: CASSLSGRGGGQPQHF; CDR3 DNA: TGTGCCAGCAGTTTATCGGGCAGGGGCGGGGGTCAGCCCCAGCATTTT
clone size: NA; J gene: TRBJ2-7; D gene: NA; V gene: TRBV19; CDR3 protein: CASSIMWTDGQYEQYF; CDR3 DNA: TGTGCCAGTAGTATTATGTGGACGGACGGGCAATACGAGCAGTACTTC
clone size: NA; J gene: TRBJ2-4; D gene: NA; V gene: TRBV6-5; CDR3 protein: CASSFISGNIQYF; CDR3 DNA: TGTGCCAGCAGTTTTATTTCAGGAAACATTCAGTACTTC
clone size: NA; J gene: TRBJ2-2; D gene: TRBD2; V gene: TRBV7-9; CDR3 protein: CASSLVVRLAGTNTGELFF; CDR3 DNA: TGTGCCAGCAGCTTAGTAGTCCGACTAGCGGGTACGAACACCGGGGAGCTGTTTTTT
clone size: NA; J gene: TRBJ2-2; D gene: NA; V gene: TRBV5-1; CDR3 protein: CASSLETFTGELFF; CDR3 DNA: TGCGCCAGCAGCTTAGAGACTTTTACCGGGGAGCTGTTTTTT
clone size: NA; J gene: TRBJ2-7; D gene: TRBD2; V gene: TRBV7-8; CDR3 protein: CASSFLSGRAPYEQYF; CDR3 DNA: TGTGCCAGCAGCTTCCTAAGCGGGAGGGCCCCCTACGAGCAGTACTTC
clone size: NA; J gene: TRBJ2-7; D gene: TRBD2; V gene: TRBV9; CDR3 protein: CASSASGRAGYEQYF; CDR3 DNA: TGTGCCAGCAGCGCGAGCGGGAGGGCCGGTTACGAGCAGTACTTC
clone size: NA; J gene: TRBJ2-7; D gene: NA; V gene: TRBV7-6; CDR3 protein: CASSARRGADGNYEQYF; CDR3 DNA: TGTGCCAGCAGCGCCCGCAGGGGGGCGGATGGGAACTACGAGCAGTACTTC
clone size: NA; J gene: TRBJ1-2; D gene: NA; V gene: TRBV7-9; CDR3 protein: CASSFPGAYGYTF; CDR3 DNA: TGTGCCAGCAGCTTCCCCGGGGCCTATGGCTACACCTTC
clone size: once; J gene: TRBJ1-2; D gene: TRBD1; V gene: TRBV30; CDR3 protein: CAWTGGFYGYTF; CDR3 DNA: TGTGCCTGGACAGGGGGCTTCTATGGCTACACCTTC
clone size: NA; J gene: TRBJ2-1; D gene: NA; V gene: TRBV7-7; CDR3 protein: CASSSLNNEQFF; CDR3 DNA: TGTGCCAGCAGCTCACTAAACAATGAGCAGTTCTTC
clone size: NA; J gene: TRBJ2-7; D gene: NA; V gene: TRBV28; CDR3 protein: CASSQQGYTYEQYF; CDR3 DNA: TGTGCCAGCAGCCAACAGGGCTACACCTACGAGCAGTACTTC
clone size: NA; J gene: TRBJ1-1; D gene: NA; V gene: TRBV11-1; CDR3 protein: CASSFYRERDTEAFF; CDR3 DNA: TGTGCCAGCAGCTTTTATCGGGAGCGAGATACTGAAGCTTTCTTT
clone size: NA; J gene: TRBJ2-7; D gene: NA; V gene: TRBV9; CDR3 protein: CASSVALGVGEQYF; CDR3 DNA: TGTGCCAGCAGCGTAGCGCTGGGCGTCGGCGAGCAGTACTTC
clone size: NA; J gene: TRBJ2-1; D gene: TRBD2; V gene: TRBV5-1; CDR3 protein: CASSLVGRELRGDEQFF; CDR3 DNA: TGCGCCAGCAGCTTGGTTGGGCGGGAGCTGCGGGGGGATGAGCAGTTCTTC
clone size: NA; J gene: TRBJ1-4; D gene: NA; V gene: TRBV10-3; CDR3 protein: CAISLTGGNEKLFF; CDR3 DNA: TGTGCCATCAGTTTGACAGGCGGGAATGAAAAACTGTTTTTT
clone size: once; J gene: TRBJ1-3; D gene: NA; V gene: TRBV9; CDR3 protein: CASSLRGPGGCGNTIYF; CDR3 DNA: TGTGCCAGCAGCCTACGGGGGCCCGGGGGCTGCGGAAACACCATATATTTT
clone size: NA; J gene: TRBJ2-1; D gene: TRBD2; V gene: TRBV7-8; CDR3 protein: CASSPGLAGGSYNEQFF; CDR3 DNA: TGTGCCAGCAGCCCGGGACTAGCGGGAGGTTCCTACAATGAGCAGTTCTTC
clone size: NA; J gene: TRBJ1-5; D gene: NA; V gene: TRBV13; CDR3 protein: CASSRRTGDQPQHF; CDR3 DNA: TGTGCCAGCAGCCGAAGGACGGGAGATCAGCCCCAGCATTTT
clone size: NA; J gene: TRBJ2-7; D gene: NA; V gene: TRBV14; CDR3 protein: CASSQDSGGWYEQYF; CDR3 DNA: TGTGCCAGCAGCCAAGATTCCGGAGGTTGGTACGAGCAGTACTTC
clone size: once; J gene: TRBJ2-3; D gene: TRBD2; V gene: TRBV9; CDR3 protein: CASSRDYIAPTDTQYF; CDR3 DNA: TGTGCCAGCTCAAGGGACTACATCGCCCCCACAGATACGCAGTATTTT
clone size: once; J gene: TRBJ2-7; D gene: NA; V gene: TRBV4-1; CDR3 protein: CASSRGTANSYEQYF; CDR3 DNA: TGCGCCAGCAGCCGCGGGACAGCGAATTCCTACGAGCAGTACTTC
clone size: NA; J gene: TRBJ1-1; D gene: TRBD1; V gene: TRBV4-1; CDR3 protein: CASSRLLDRSVSEAFF; CDR3 DNA: TGCGCCAGCAGCCGATTACTGGACAGGTCGGTCTCTGAAGCTTTCTTT
clone size: NA; J gene: TRBJ2-2; D gene: NA; V gene: TRBV18; CDR3 protein: CASSPLGGNTGELFF; CDR3 DNA: TGTGCCAGCTCACCACTAGGGGGGAACACCGGGGAGCTGTTTTTT
clone size: NA; J gene: TRBJ2-1; D gene: NA; V gene: TRBV12-5; CDR3 protein: CASGLVPYEQFF; CDR3 DNA: TGTGCTAGTGGTTTGGTACCCTATGAGCAGTTCTTC
clone size: NA; J gene: TRBJ1-2; D gene: TRBD1; V gene: TRBV29-1; CDR3 protein: CSSWTGSNYGYTF; CDR3 DNA: TGCAGCTCATGGACAGGATCAAACTATGGCTACACCTTC
clone size: NA; J gene: TRBJ2-5; D gene: TRBD1; V gene: TRBV7-9; CDR3 protein: CASSLSRDREETQYF; CDR3 DNA: TGTGCCAGCAGCCTGAGCCGGGACAGGGAAGAGACCCAGTACTTC
clone size: NA; J gene: TRBJ2-7; D gene: NA; V gene: TRBV5-1; CDR3 protein: CASTQVGRANEQYF; CDR3 DNA: TGCGCCAGCACCCAAGTAGGCAGGGCAAACGAGCAGTACTTC
clone size: NA; J gene: TRBJ1-5; D gene: NA; V gene: TRBV15; CDR3 protein: CATSRGAGRFDQPQHF; CDR3 DNA: TGTGCCACCAGCAGAGGCGCAGGGCGTTTTGATCAGCCCCAGCATTTT
clone size: NA; J gene: TRBJ2-7; D gene: TRBD2; V gene: TRBV4-1; CDR3 protein: CASSHLAGGNEQYF; CDR3 DNA: TGCGCCAGCAGCCATCTAGCGGGAGGAAATGAGCAGTACTTC
clone size: NA; J gene: TRBJ2-1; D gene: NA; V gene: TRBV6-5; CDR3 protein: CASSYLSGVYNEQFF; CDR3 DNA: TGTGCCAGCAGCTACCTGTCGGGAGTTTACAATGAGCAGTTCTTC
clone size: once; J gene: TRBJ1-5; D gene: NA; V gene: TRBV28; CDR3 protein: CASSRIRMSNQPQHF; CDR3 DNA: TGTGCCAGCAGTCGGATTAGAATGAGCAATCAGCCCCAGCATTTT
clone size: NA; J gene: TRBJ1-4; D gene: TRBD1; V gene: TRBV7-9; CDR3 protein: CASSSIGQGFDEKLFF; CDR3 DNA: TGTGCCAGCAGCTCTATTGGACAGGGCTTTGATGAAAAACTGTTTTTT
clone size: once; J gene: TRBJ2-1; D gene: NA; V gene: TRBV12-5; CDR3 protein: CASGDSANEQFF; CDR3 DNA: TGTGCTAGTGGGGATAGCGCTAATGAGCAGTTCTTC
clone size: NA; J gene: TRBJ2-7; D gene: TRBD1; V gene: TRBV5-4; CDR3 protein: CASAPGQGAYEQYF; CDR3 DNA: TGTGCCAGCGCCCCCGGACAGGGGGCGTACGAGCAGTACTTC
clone size: NA; J gene: TRBJ2-3; D gene: NA; V gene: TRBV4-1; CDR3 protein: CASSQPALQLTDTQYF; CDR3 DNA: TGCGCCAGCAGCCAACCTGCACTCCAACTCACAGATACGCAGTATTTT
clone size: NA; J gene: TRBJ2-7; D gene: NA; V gene: TRBV7-9; CDR3 protein: CASSPLRGEQYF; CDR3 DNA: TGTGCCAGCAGCCCCTTGAGAGGCGAGCAGTACTTC
clone size: NA; J gene: TRBJ2-7; D gene: NA; V gene: TRBV6-1; CDR3 protein: CASSDRVMLEQYF; CDR3 DNA: TGTGCCAGCAGTGACAGGGTTATGTTGGAGCAGTACTTC
clone size: once; J gene: TRBJ1-1; D gene: NA; V gene: TRBV5-6; CDR3 protein: CASSPPENTEAFF; CDR3 DNA: TGTGCCAGCAGTCCCCCAGAAAACACTGAAGCTTTCTTT
clone size: NA; J gene: TRBJ1-2; D gene: NA; V gene: TRBV25-1; CDR3 protein: CASSESSAAANYGYTF; CDR3 DNA: TGTGCCAGCAGTGAATCTTCCGCGGCAGCAAACTATGGCTACACCTTC
clone size: NA; J gene: TRBJ2-7; D gene: NA; V gene: TRBV27; CDR3 protein: CASSPGTVEYF; CDR3 DNA: TGTGCCAGCAGCCCCGGGACCGTGGAGTACTTC